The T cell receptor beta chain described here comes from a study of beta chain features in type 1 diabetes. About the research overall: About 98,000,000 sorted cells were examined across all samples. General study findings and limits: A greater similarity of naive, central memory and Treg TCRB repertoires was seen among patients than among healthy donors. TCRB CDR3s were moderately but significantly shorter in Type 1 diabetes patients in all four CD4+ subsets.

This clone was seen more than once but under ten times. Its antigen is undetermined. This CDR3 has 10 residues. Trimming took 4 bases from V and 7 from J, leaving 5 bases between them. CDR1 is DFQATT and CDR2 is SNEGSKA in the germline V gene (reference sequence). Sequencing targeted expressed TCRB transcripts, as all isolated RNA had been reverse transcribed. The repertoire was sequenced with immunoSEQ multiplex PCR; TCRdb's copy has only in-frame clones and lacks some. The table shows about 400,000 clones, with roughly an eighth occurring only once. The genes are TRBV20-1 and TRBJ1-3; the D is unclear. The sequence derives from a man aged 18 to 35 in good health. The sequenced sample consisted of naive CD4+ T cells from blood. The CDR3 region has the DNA TGCAGTGCTATGGAGAACACCATATATTTT. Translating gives CSAMENTIYF.